The rows below give T cell receptor beta chains drawn from one sample of a study of PD-1 blockade in classical Hodgkin lymphoma. This table comes from immunoSEQ multiplex PCR, and its TCRdb copy is limited to in-frame clones, with some not included. The data hold tens of thousands of clones, with over 90% observed a single time. Sample: peripheral blood mononuclear cells (PBMCs). These receptors came from a human donor with classical Hodgkin lymphoma. Each CDR3 is given with its conserved first and last residue. D genes are given only for firm matches. Clone size, where shown, is once, few, many, or a class for clones that have expanded.

D	length	V	size	J	CDR3	DNA
-	16	TRBV4-1	-	TRBJ2-7	CASSPLRADLLSEQYF	TGCGCCAGCAGCCCTCTAAGGGCAGACTTACTATCCGAGCAGTACTTC
-	15	TRBV27	-	TRBJ2-7	CASSLSGLSSYEQYF	TGTGCCAGCAGTTTATCCGGACTAAGCTCCTACGAGCAGTACTTC
-	12	TRBV19	-	TRBJ1-6	CASSNRDSPLHF	TGTGCCAGTAGTAACCGCGATTCACCCCTCCACTTT
TRBD2	15	TRBV5-6	-	TRBJ2-7	CASSPGTSSTYEQYF	TGTGCCAGCAGCCCCGGGACTAGCAGTACCTACGAGCAGTACTTC
-	16	TRBV7-2	-	TRBJ2-1	CASSRDPIPRYNEQFF	TGTGCCAGCAGCCGAGACCCCATCCCCCGATACAATGAGCAGTTCTTC
TRBD1	14	TRBV6-1	-	TRBJ1-6	CASSEGQGNSPLHF	TGTGCCAGCAGTGAGGGACAGGGGAATTCACCCCTCCACTTT
-	14	TRBV11-3	-	TRBJ2-7	CASSFRDGTYEQYF	TGTGCCAGCAGCTTCCGGGACGGTACCTACGAGCAGTACTTC
TRBD2	13	TRBV9	-	TRBJ2-1	CASSVGREEGQFF	TGTGCCAGCAGCGTAGGGCGGGAGGAGGGGCAGTTCTTC
-	17	TRBV19	-	TRBJ1-5	CASYQGPSSYSNQPQHF	TGTGCCAGTTATCAGGGGCCGAGCAGTTATAGCAATCAGCCCCAGCATTTT
-	14	TRBV28	-	TRBJ1-2	CASTRLRGRDGYTF	TGTGCCAGCACCCGACTCCGGGGCAGGGATGGCTACACCTTC
TRBD2	17	TRBV9	-	TRBJ2-3	CASSSPGGSGAGDTQYF	TGTGCCAGCAGCTCACCGGGAGGTAGCGGGGCGGGAGATACGCAGTATTTT
TRBD1	13	TRBV2	once	TRBJ1-2	CASQWTGGDGYTF	TGTGCCAGCCAGTGGACAGGGGGGGATGGCTACACCTTC
TRBD1	17	TRBV7-6	-	TRBJ1-5	CASSLLPLDREDQPQHF	TGTGCCAGCAGCTTATTACCACTTGACAGGGAGGATCAGCCCCAGCATTTT
-	13	TRBV29-1	-	TRBJ2-5	CSVESRFQETQYF	TGCAGCGTTGAAAGCCGGTTTCAAGAGACCCAGTACTTC
-	16	TRBV18	-	TRBJ2-3	CASSPPSARVKDTQYF	TGTGCCAGCTCACCACCTTCAGCTCGCGTAAAAGATACGCAGTATTTT
TRBD1	15	TRBV11-2	once	TRBJ1-2	CASSTGTVFGYGYTF	TGTGCCAGCAGCACCGGGACAGTCTTTGGGTATGGCTACACCTTC
-	16	TRBV18	-	TRBJ2-1	CASSPGGAAAENEQFF	TGTGCCAGCTCACCAGGTGGTGCGGCCGCAGAGAATGAGCAGTTCTTC
-	13	TRBV28	-	TRBJ1-1	CASSLSRNTEAFF	TGTGCCAGCAGTTTATCCAGGAACACTGAAGCTTTCTTT